This paragraph reports one T cell receptor beta chain. V was trimmed by 8 bases and J by 2 bases, leaving 10 bases between them. The CDR3 totals 11 residues. Germline-derived CDR1 and CDR2 are DFQATT and SNEGSKA (reference sequence). This specimen belongs to a study of beta chain features in type 1 diabetes. Expressed TCRB transcripts were sequenced, since all the RNA that had been isolated was reverse transcribed. Measured with immunoSEQ multiplex PCR; TCRdb has only the in-frame clones, and not every one. The repertoire holds roughly 610,000 clones, with roughly a sixth as singletons. Sequences were obtained from naive CD4+ T cells from blood. The sequence was collected from a man aged 18 to 30 in good health. The rearrangement joins TRBV20-1 to TRBJ2-7; D possibly corresponds to TRBD2 (5 bases). CDR3 DNA sequence: TGCAGTACCTCGGGGACCTACGAGCAGTACTTC. This sequence encodes CSTSGTYEQYF.